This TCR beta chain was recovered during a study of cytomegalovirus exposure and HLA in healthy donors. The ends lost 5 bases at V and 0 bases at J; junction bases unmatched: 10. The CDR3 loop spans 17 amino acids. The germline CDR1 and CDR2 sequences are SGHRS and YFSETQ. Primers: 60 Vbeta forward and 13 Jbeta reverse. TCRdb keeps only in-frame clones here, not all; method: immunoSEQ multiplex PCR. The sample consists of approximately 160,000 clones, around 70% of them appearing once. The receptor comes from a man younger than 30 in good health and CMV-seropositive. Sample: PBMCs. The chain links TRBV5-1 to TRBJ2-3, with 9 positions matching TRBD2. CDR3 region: CASSSRPAGGSTDTQYF. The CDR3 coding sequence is TGCGCCAGCAGTTCGAGGCCAGCGGGAGGTAGCACAGATACGCAGTATTTT.